A selection of T cell receptor beta chains follows, all from one sample in a study of CD8 T cells in Susac syndrome. TCRdb re-called the immunoSEQ multiplex PCR reads through MiXCR, storing one row per CDR3 protein. The sample has 200,000 to 300,000 distinct CDR3 sequences, less than 96% seen once; the top ten hold less than 0.11%. The sample consisted of CD4+ T cells from PBMCs. Source of these receptors: a human donor with Susac syndrome. CDR3s include the opening cysteine and the closing phenylalanine or tryptophan. Fields, in order: J gene, D gene, clone size, V gene, CDR3 DNA, CDR3 protein. The D gene is left open where the match is weak. Part of the rows lack a size; the others show once, few, many or a class for expanded clones.

J gene: TRBJ2-3
D gene: NA
clone size: NA
V gene: TRBV7-9
CDR3 DNA: TGTGCCAGCAGCCGGGACTCCACAGATACGCAGTATTTT
CDR3 protein: CASSRDSTDTQYF

J gene: TRBJ1-5
D gene: NA
clone size: NA
V gene: TRBV12-3/TRBV12-4
CDR3 DNA: TGTGCCAGCAGTCATACCAGGGGCGGTCAGCCCCAGCATTTT
CDR3 protein: CASSHTRGGQPQHF

J gene: TRBJ2-1
D gene: TRBD2
clone size: NA
V gene: TRBV20-1
CDR3 DNA: TGCAGTGCTAGAGGGGGGACTAGGGATGAGCAGTTCTTC
CDR3 protein: CSARGGTRDEQFF

J gene: TRBJ2-3
D gene: NA
clone size: NA
V gene: TRBV5-6
CDR3 DNA: TGTGCCAGCAGTAGGGACCGAATACTCACAGATACGCAGTATTTT
CDR3 protein: CASSRDRILTDTQYF

J gene: TRBJ2-1
D gene: TRBD2
clone size: NA
V gene: TRBV20-1
CDR3 DNA: TGCAGTGCCACGGGAGGGGCGGGAGGGCCCACTGAGCAGTTCTTC
CDR3 protein: CSATGGAGGPTEQFF

J gene: TRBJ2-3
D gene: NA
clone size: NA
V gene: TRBV20-1
CDR3 DNA: TGCAGTGCTAGAGGGGATGTGAGCACAGATACGCAGTATTTT
CDR3 protein: CSARGDVSTDTQYF

J gene: TRBJ1-1
D gene: NA
clone size: NA
V gene: TRBV19
CDR3 DNA: TGTGCCAGTACTGGGACACACCGGAGTGCTTTCTTT
CDR3 protein: CASTGTHRSAFF

J gene: TRBJ1-5
D gene: NA
clone size: NA
V gene: TRBV20-1
CDR3 DNA: TGCAGTGCTAGCGGTAGGGCGTTGAACCAGCCCCAGCATTTT
CDR3 protein: CSASGRALNQPQHF

J gene: TRBJ1-2
D gene: NA
clone size: NA
V gene: TRBV3-1
CDR3 DNA: TGTGCCAGCAGCCAAGTCCCCCCCCATGGCTACACCTTC
CDR3 protein: CASSQVPPHGYTF

J gene: TRBJ2-7
D gene: TRBD2
clone size: NA
V gene: TRBV29-1
CDR3 DNA: TGCAGCGTTTGGGGGGGACTAGCGGGAGTCTACGAGCAGTACTTC
CDR3 protein: CSVWGGLAGVYEQYF

J gene: TRBJ2-2
D gene: TRBD2
clone size: NA
V gene: TRBV18
CDR3 DNA: TGTGCCAGCTCACCGAGGACTAGCGGGAGGCATGACACCGGGGAGCTGTTTTTT
CDR3 protein: CASSPRTSGRHDTGELFF

J gene: TRBJ1-5
D gene: NA
clone size: NA
V gene: TRBV12-3/TRBV12-4
CDR3 DNA: TGTGCCAGCAGTTTAAGCCAGCATCAGCCCCAGCATTTT
CDR3 protein: CASSLSQHQPQHF

J gene: TRBJ2-7
D gene: TRBD2
clone size: NA
V gene: TRBV20-1
CDR3 DNA: TGCAGTGCTGGGCCTAGCGGGATCAACGAGCAGTACTTC
CDR3 protein: CSAGPSGINEQYF

J gene: TRBJ1-2
D gene: TRBD1
clone size: NA
V gene: TRBV20-1
CDR3 DNA: TGCAGTGCGTACAGGGGGCTCGGTGGCTACACCTTC
CDR3 protein: CSAYRGLGGYTF

J gene: TRBJ2-7
D gene: NA
clone size: NA
V gene: TRBV20-1
CDR3 DNA: TGCAGTGCTAGTGGGGGTCTCTCCGCTGGTTACGAGCAGTACTTC
CDR3 protein: CSASGGLSAGYEQYF

J gene: TRBJ1-4
D gene: TRBD1
clone size: NA
V gene: TRBV30
CDR3 DNA: TGTGCCTGGAGGGACAGGGCGGAGGAAAAACTGTTTTTT
CDR3 protein: CAWRDRAEEKLFF

J gene: TRBJ1-1
D gene: TRBD1
clone size: NA
V gene: TRBV2
CDR3 DNA: TGTGCCAGCAGCGACAGGGACGTCCGGACTGAAGCTTTCTTT
CDR3 protein: CASSDRDVRTEAFF

J gene: TRBJ2-6
D gene: NA
clone size: NA
V gene: TRBV6-1
CDR3 DNA: TGTGCCAGCGGGCCAAGGGTCTTCATGGCGGCCAACGTCCTGACTTTC
CDR3 protein: CASGPRVFMAANVLTF

J gene: TRBJ2-5
D gene: NA
clone size: few
V gene: TRBV6-5
CDR3 DNA: TGTGCCAGCGGGGAAGAGACCCAGTACTTC
CDR3 protein: CASGEETQYF

J gene: TRBJ1-5
D gene: NA
clone size: NA
V gene: TRBV20-1
CDR3 DNA: TGCAGTGCTAGAGAGGGGAACGACAATCAGCCCCAGCATTTT
CDR3 protein: CSAREGNDNQPQHF

J gene: TRBJ2-6
D gene: NA
clone size: NA
V gene: TRBV4-1
CDR3 DNA: TGCGCCAGCAGCCTCCTTCCGACAGTGGAGTTTGGGGCCAACGTCCTGACTTTC
CDR3 protein: CASSLLPTVEFGANVLTF

J gene: TRBJ1-1
D gene: TRBD1
clone size: NA
V gene: TRBV19
CDR3 DNA: TGTGCCAGTGGCAGCGGCAGGGGGGACACTGAAGCTTTCTTT
CDR3 protein: CASGSGRGDTEAFF

J gene: TRBJ1-1
D gene: NA
clone size: NA
V gene: TRBV29-1
CDR3 DNA: TGCAGCGTCCAGAGCACTGAAGCTTTCTTT
CDR3 protein: CSVQSTEAFF

J gene: TRBJ1-1
D gene: NA
clone size: NA
V gene: TRBV20-1
CDR3 DNA: TGCAGTGCTACCCTCCCCGGATTAGGCACTGAAGCTTTCTTT
CDR3 protein: CSATLPGLGTEAFF

J gene: TRBJ2-1
D gene: TRBD2
clone size: NA
V gene: TRBV24-1
CDR3 DNA: TGTGCCACCAGTGCTAGCGGGAGCGACGGTAATGAGCAGTTCTTC
CDR3 protein: CATSASGSDGNEQFF

J gene: TRBJ2-7
D gene: NA
clone size: NA
V gene: TRBV7-6
CDR3 DNA: TGTGCCAGCAGCGCAGGTTTCTACGAGCAGTACTTC
CDR3 protein: CASSAGFYEQYF

J gene: TRBJ1-2
D gene: NA
clone size: NA
V gene: TRBV15
CDR3 DNA: TGTGCCACCAGCAGAGAATTGACGGGGGGAGGCTACACCTTC
CDR3 protein: CATSRELTGGGYTF

J gene: TRBJ2-7
D gene: NA
clone size: NA
V gene: TRBV28
CDR3 DNA: TGTGCCTGCCAGGTAGGGGACTCCTACGAGCAGTACTTC
CDR3 protein: CACQVGDSYEQYF

J gene: TRBJ1-1
D gene: NA
clone size: NA
V gene: TRBV11-2
CDR3 DNA: TGTGCCAGCACCGGGGGGAACACTGAAGCTTTCTTT
CDR3 protein: CASTGGNTEAFF

J gene: TRBJ1-4
D gene: NA
clone size: NA
V gene: TRBV20-1
CDR3 DNA: TGCAGTGCTAGAGATGATCTACTTAATGAAAAACTGTTTTTT
CDR3 protein: CSARDDLLNEKLFF

J gene: TRBJ2-3
D gene: NA
clone size: NA
V gene: TRBV14
CDR3 DNA: TGTGCCAGCTCCATCGGAGATACGCAGTATTTT
CDR3 protein: CASSIGDTQYF

J gene: TRBJ2-1
D gene: NA
clone size: few
V gene: TRBV2
CDR3 DNA: TGTGCCAGCAGTGGGTCGGGGGATGAGCAGTTCTTC
CDR3 protein: CASSGSGDEQFF

J gene: TRBJ2-7
D gene: NA
clone size: NA
V gene: TRBV29-1
CDR3 DNA: TGCAGCGTTCTAACACTAGCCCGCGCCTACGAGCAGTACTTC
CDR3 protein: CSVLTLARAYEQYF

J gene: TRBJ1-2
D gene: NA
clone size: NA
V gene: TRBV29-1
CDR3 DNA: TGCAGCGCTTCGACGGCTTTTCCCGGGGGCTACACCTTC
CDR3 protein: CSASTAFPGGYTF

J gene: TRBJ2-4
D gene: NA
clone size: NA
V gene: TRBV12-3/TRBV12-4
CDR3 DNA: TGTGCCAGCAGCGACGGGCGGGGCCTAGCCAAAAACATTCAGTACTTC
CDR3 protein: CASSDGRGLAKNIQYF

J gene: TRBJ1-4
D gene: NA
clone size: NA
V gene: TRBV14
CDR3 DNA: TGTGCCAGCAGCTCCTTGGGGTTGGATGAAAAACTGTTTTTT
CDR3 protein: CASSSLGLDEKLFF

J gene: TRBJ1-2
D gene: NA
clone size: NA
V gene: TRBV9
CDR3 DNA: TGTGCCAGCAGCGCCGAGGTCGTGGGGGGCTACACCTTC
CDR3 protein: CASSAEVVGGYTF

J gene: TRBJ1-2
D gene: NA
clone size: NA
V gene: TRBV30
CDR3 DNA: TGTGCCTGGAGTCACGGGACAACCTACACCTTC
CDR3 protein: CAWSHGTTYTF

J gene: TRBJ2-6
D gene: NA
clone size: NA
V gene: TRBV24-1
CDR3 DNA: TGTGCCACCAGTGTGGGGGGCTCTGGGGCCAACGTCCTGACTTTC
CDR3 protein: CATSVGGSGANVLTF

J gene: TRBJ2-3
D gene: TRBD1
clone size: NA
V gene: TRBV20-1
CDR3 DNA: TGCAGTGCTAGAGATCCGCAGGGGGCAGATACGCAGTATTTT
CDR3 protein: CSARDPQGADTQYF

J gene: TRBJ1-5
D gene: NA
clone size: NA
V gene: TRBV14
CDR3 DNA: TGTGCCAGCAGCAATTCGAGGGGTTCGCCCCAGCATTTT
CDR3 protein: CASSNSRGSPQHF

J gene: TRBJ2-7
D gene: NA
clone size: NA
V gene: TRBV20-1
CDR3 DNA: TGCAGTGCTAGCCCCCCCAGGGGAGGAAACTTCCGAGAGCAGTACTTC
CDR3 protein: CSASPPRGGNFREQYF

J gene: TRBJ1-1
D gene: NA
clone size: NA
V gene: TRBV9
CDR3 DNA: TGTGCCAGCAGCCATGGACAGATCCCAGCCTCTGAAGCTTTCTTT
CDR3 protein: CASSHGQIPASEAFF

J gene: TRBJ2-5
D gene: NA
clone size: NA
V gene: TRBV30
CDR3 DNA: TGTGCCTGGAGTGCAGGGATACAAGAGACCCAGTACTTC
CDR3 protein: CAWSAGIQETQYF

J gene: TRBJ2-1
D gene: NA
clone size: NA
V gene: TRBV10-3
CDR3 DNA: TGTGCCATCAGTGATGAGGCTAGAGGTGATGAGCAGTTCTTC
CDR3 protein: CAISDEARGDEQFF

J gene: TRBJ1-2
D gene: NA
clone size: NA
V gene: TRBV6-5
CDR3 DNA: TGTGCCAGCAGTTACGTCGGAGACAGGCCCTATGGCTACACCTTC
CDR3 protein: CASSYVGDRPYGYTF

J gene: TRBJ1-2
D gene: NA
clone size: once
V gene: TRBV12-3/TRBV12-4
CDR3 DNA: TGTGCCAGCAAGGACAGTAACTATGGCTACACCTTC
CDR3 protein: CASKDSNYGYTF

J gene: TRBJ1-5
D gene: NA
clone size: NA
V gene: TRBV28
CDR3 DNA: TGTGCCAGCGGCTTTGACGGGCAGCCCCAGCATTTT
CDR3 protein: CASGFDGQPQHF

J gene: TRBJ2-1
D gene: TRBD2
clone size: NA
V gene: TRBV20-1
CDR3 DNA: TGCAGTGCTAGAGTTGCGGGAGGAACCTACAATGAGCAGTTCTTC
CDR3 protein: CSARVAGGTYNEQFF

J gene: TRBJ2-1
D gene: NA
clone size: few
V gene: TRBV6-1
CDR3 DNA: TGTGCCAGCAGTGAGACCAATGAGCAGTTCTTC
CDR3 protein: CASSETNEQFF

J gene: TRBJ2-3
D gene: NA
clone size: NA
V gene: TRBV5-1
CDR3 DNA: TGCGCCAGCAGCTTGAAAACTCGCACAGATACGCAGTATTTT
CDR3 protein: CASSLKTRTDTQYF

J gene: TRBJ2-7
D gene: NA
clone size: NA
V gene: TRBV28
CDR3 DNA: TGTGCCAGCAGTCCCGGGACGGTGTACGAGCAGTACTTC
CDR3 protein: CASSPGTVYEQYF

J gene: TRBJ2-7
D gene: NA
clone size: NA
V gene: TRBV11-2
CDR3 DNA: TGTGCCAGCAGCTTATTGTTTAGTGCAAGACAGTCACCGACCTACGAGCAGTACTTC
CDR3 protein: CASSLLFSARQSPTYEQYF

J gene: TRBJ2-7
D gene: NA
clone size: NA
V gene: TRBV28
CDR3 DNA: TGTGCCAGCAGTTTAGGTACAGGGACCTACGAGCAGTACTTC
CDR3 protein: CASSLGTGTYEQYF

J gene: TRBJ2-7
D gene: NA
clone size: NA
V gene: TRBV2
CDR3 DNA: TGTGCCAGCAGTGACAGGGGTGTCTACGAGCAGTACTTC
CDR3 protein: CASSDRGVYEQYF

J gene: TRBJ1-2
D gene: TRBD1
clone size: NA
V gene: TRBV20-1
CDR3 DNA: TGCAGTGCTTTCCTAGACAGGGCCAAGACCTATGGCTACACCTTC
CDR3 protein: CSAFLDRAKTYGYTF

J gene: TRBJ2-5
D gene: NA
clone size: NA
V gene: TRBV29-1
CDR3 DNA: TGCGCCCGCGGCAGCAACCAAGAGACCCAGTACTTC
CDR3 protein: CARGSNQETQYF